This TCR beta chain comes out of a study of blood T cell repertoires in COVID-19. The assay was immunoSEQ multiplex PCR, and TCRdb's table has in-frame clones only and misses some. The table has about 120,000 clones, about two thirds seen once. The sequence derives from a human donor with acute or convalescent COVID-19. The donor label of this sample is uncertain. Input material: peripheral blood.

The CDR3, as DNA: TGTGCCAGCAGCCAAGGGGCGAGACAGGGGGGGAATACGCAGTATTTT. Translating gives CASSQGARQGGNTQYF. The chain carries TRBV3-1 (or the pseudogene TRBV3-2) and TRBJ2-3, with 9 bases aligning to TRBD1. The ends lost 1 base at V and 7 bases at J; junction bases unmatched: 9. The CDR3 contains 16 residues. CDR1 LGHDT and CDR2 YNNKEL come from the germline V gene (reference sequence).